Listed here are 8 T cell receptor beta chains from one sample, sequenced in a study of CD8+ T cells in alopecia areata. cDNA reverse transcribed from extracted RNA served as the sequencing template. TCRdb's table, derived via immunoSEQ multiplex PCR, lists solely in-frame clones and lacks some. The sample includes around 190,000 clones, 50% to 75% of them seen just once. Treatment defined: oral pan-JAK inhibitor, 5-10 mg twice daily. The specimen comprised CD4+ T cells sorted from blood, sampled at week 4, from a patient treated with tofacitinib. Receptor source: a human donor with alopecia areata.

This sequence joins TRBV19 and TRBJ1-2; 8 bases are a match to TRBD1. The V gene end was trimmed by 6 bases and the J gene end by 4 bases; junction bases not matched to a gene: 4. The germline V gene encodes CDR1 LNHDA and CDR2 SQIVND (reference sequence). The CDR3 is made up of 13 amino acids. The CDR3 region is CASSPDRAYGYTF. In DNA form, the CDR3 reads TGTGCCAGTAGCCCGGACAGGGCCTATGGCTACACCTTC.

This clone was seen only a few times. For the CDR3, the DNA is TGCAGTGCCCGGGAACGGGAAAAACTGTTTTTT. Translated, it gives CSAREREKLFF. This chain uses TRBV20-1 with TRBJ1-4, with no clear D. Trimming left V 6 bases short and J 8 bases short, with 10 bases between. Germline loops: CDR1 DFQATT, CDR2 SNEGSKA (reference sequence). CDR3 length equals 11 residues.

CDR3 residues: CASSLRTGGTKNIQYF. In nucleotides, the CDR3 is TGTGCCAGCAGCTTGAGGACAGGGGGCACCAAAAACATTCAGTACTTC. The chain joins TRBV5-6 to TRBJ2-4; TRBD1 matches 11 bases. Germline CDR1 and CDR2: SGHDT and YYEEEE. J was trimmed by 2 bases and V by 1 base; bases with no gene match: 2. CDR3 length: 16 residues.

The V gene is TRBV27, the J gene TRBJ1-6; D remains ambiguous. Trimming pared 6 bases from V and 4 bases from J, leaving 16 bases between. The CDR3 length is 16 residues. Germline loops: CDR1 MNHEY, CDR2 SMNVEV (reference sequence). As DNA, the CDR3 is TGTGCCAGCAGCCTCACAACTTATGGGTATAATTCACCCCTCCACTTT. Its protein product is CASSLTTYGYNSPLHF.

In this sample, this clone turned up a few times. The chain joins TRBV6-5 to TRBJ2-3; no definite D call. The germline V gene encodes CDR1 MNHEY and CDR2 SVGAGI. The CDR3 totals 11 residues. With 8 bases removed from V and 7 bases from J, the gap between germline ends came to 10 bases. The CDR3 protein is CASQDVYTQYF. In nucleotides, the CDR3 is TGTGCCAGCCAGGATGTGTATACGCAGTATTTT.

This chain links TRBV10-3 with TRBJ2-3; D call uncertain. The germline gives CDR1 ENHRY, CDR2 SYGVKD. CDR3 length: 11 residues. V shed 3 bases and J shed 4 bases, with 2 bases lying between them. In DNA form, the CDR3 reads TGTGCCATCAGTGACGCAGATACGCAGTATTTT. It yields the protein CAISDADTQYF.

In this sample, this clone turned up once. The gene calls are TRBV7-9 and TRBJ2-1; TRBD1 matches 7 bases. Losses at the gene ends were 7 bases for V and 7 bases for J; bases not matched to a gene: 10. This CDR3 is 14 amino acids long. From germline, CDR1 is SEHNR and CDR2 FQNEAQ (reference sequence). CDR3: CASTLNRGENEQFF. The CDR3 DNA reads TGTGCCAGCACCCTCAACAGGGGCGAAAATGAGCAGTTCTTC.

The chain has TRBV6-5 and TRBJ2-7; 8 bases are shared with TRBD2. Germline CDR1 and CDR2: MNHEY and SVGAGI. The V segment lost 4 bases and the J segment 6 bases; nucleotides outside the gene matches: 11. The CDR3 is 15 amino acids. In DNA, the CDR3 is TGTGCCAGCAGTTCCCGGGGGGGTTGGGCCTCCGAGCAGTACTTC. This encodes CASSSRGGWASEQYF.